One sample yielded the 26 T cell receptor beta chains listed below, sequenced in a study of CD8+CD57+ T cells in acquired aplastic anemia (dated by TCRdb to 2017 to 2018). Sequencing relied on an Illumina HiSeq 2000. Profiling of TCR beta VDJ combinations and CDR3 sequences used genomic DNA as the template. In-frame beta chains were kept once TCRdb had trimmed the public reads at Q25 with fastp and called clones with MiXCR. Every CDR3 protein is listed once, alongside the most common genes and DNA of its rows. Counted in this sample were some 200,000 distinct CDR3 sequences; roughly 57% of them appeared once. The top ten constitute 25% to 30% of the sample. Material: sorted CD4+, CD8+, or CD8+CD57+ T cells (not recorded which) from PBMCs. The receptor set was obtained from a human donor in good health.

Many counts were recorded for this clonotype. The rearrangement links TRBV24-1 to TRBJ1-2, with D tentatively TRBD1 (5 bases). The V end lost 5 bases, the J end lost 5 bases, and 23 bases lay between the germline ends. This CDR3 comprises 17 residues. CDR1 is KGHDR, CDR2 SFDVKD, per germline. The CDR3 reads CATSANQQQGSIYGYTF. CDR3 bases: TGTGCCACCAGTGCGAACCAACAGCAGGGATCAATTTATGGCTACACCTTC.

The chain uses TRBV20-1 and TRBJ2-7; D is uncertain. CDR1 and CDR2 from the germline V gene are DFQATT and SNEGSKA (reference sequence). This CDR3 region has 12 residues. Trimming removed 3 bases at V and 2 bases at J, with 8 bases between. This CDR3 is CSASRLTYEQYF. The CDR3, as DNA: TGCAGTGCTAGCAGACTTACCTACGAGCAGTACTTC.

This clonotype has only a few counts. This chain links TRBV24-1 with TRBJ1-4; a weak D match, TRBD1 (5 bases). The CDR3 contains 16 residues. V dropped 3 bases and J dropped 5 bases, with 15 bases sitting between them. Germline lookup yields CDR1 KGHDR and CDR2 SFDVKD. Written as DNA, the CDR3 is TGTGCCACCAGTGATCCAGGGCGGGGGTCAAATGAAAAACTGTTTTTT. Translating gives CATSDPGRGSNEKLFF.

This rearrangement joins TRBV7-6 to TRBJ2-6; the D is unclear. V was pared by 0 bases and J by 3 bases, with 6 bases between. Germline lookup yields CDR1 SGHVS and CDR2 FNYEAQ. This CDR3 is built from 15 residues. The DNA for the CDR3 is TGTGCCAGCAGCTTAGCGATCGGTGGGGCCAACGTCCTGACTTTC. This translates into CASSLAIGGANVLTF.

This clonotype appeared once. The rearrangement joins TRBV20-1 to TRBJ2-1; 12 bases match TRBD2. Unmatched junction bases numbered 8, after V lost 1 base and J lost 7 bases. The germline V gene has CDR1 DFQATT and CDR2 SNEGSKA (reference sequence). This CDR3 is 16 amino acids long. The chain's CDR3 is CSARGTLAGGRNEQFF. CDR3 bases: TGCAGTGCTAGAGGTACCCTAGCGGGGGGGCGAAATGAGCAGTTCTTC.

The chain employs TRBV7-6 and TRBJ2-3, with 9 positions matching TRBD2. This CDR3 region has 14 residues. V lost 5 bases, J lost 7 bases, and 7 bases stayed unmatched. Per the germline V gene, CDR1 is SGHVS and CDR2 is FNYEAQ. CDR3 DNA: TGTGCCAGCAGCGCTAGCGGGGACGGGAATACGCAGTATTTT. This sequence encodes CASSASGDGNTQYF. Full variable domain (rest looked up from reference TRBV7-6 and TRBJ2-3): GAGVSQSPRYKVTKRGQDVALRCDPISGHVSLYWYRQALGQGPEFLTYFNYEAQQDKSGLPNDRFSAERPEGSISTLTIQRTEQRDSAMYRCASSASGDGNTQYFGPGTRLTVL.

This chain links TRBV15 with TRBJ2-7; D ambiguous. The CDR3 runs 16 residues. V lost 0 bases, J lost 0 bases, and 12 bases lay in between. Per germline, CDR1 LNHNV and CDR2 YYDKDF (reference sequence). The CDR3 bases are TGTGCCACCAGCAGAGATCCCCGGGCGCGCTCCTACGAGCAGTACTTC. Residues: CATSRDPRARSYEQYF.

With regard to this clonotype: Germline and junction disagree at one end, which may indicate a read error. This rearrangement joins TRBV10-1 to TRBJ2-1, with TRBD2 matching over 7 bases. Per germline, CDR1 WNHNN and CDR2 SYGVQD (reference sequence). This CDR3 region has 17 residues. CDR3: CASSEGIGRGYNNEQFF. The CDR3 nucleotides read TGTGCCAGCAGTGAAGGGATTGGGCGGGGGTACAACAATGAGCAGTTCTTC.

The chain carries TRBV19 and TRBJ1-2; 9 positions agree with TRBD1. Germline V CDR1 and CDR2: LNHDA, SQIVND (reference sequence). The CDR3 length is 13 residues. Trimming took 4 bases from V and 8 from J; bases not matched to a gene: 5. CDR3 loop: CASSTRTGDGYTF. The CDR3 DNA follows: TGTGCCAGTAGTACCCGGACAGGGGACGGCTACACCTTC. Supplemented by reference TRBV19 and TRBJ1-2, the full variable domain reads DGGITQSPKYLFRKEGQNVTLSCEQNLNHDAMYWYRQDPGQGLRLIYYSQIVNDFQKGDIAEGYSVSREKKESFPLTVTSAQKNPTAFYLCASSTRTGDGYTFGSGTRLTVV.

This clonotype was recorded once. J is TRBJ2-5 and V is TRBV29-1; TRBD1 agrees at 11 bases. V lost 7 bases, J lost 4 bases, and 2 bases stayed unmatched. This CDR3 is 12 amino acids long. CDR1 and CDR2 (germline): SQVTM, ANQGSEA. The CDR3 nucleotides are TGCAGCGCCGGGACAGGGGGAGAGACCCAGTACTTC. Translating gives CSAGTGGETQYF. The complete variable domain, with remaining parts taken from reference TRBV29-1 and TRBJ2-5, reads SAVISQKPSRDICQRGTSLTIQCQVDSQVTMMFWYRQQPGQSLTLIATANQGSEATYESGFVIDKFPISRPNLTFSTLTVSNMSPEDSSIYLCSAGTGGETQYFGPGTRLLVL.

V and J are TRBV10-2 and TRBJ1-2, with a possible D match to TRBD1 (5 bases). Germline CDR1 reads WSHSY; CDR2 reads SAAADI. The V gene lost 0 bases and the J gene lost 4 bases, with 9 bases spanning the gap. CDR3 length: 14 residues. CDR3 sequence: CASSESGVLYGYTF. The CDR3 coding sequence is TGCGCCAGCAGTGAGTCGGGGGTTCTCTATGGCTACACCTTC.

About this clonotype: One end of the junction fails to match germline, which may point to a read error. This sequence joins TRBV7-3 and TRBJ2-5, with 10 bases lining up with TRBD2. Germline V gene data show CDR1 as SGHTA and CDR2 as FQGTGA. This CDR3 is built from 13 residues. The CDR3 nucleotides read TGTGCCAGCAGCTCGTCTAGCGGGAGCCTTCCCGTTTTC. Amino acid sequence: CASSSSSGSLPVF.

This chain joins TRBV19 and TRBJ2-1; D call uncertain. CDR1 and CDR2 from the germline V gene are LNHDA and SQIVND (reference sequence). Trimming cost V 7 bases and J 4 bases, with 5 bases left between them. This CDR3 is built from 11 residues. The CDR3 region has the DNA TGTGCCAGTATGGAGTACAATGAGCAGTTCTTC. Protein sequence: CASMEYNEQFF. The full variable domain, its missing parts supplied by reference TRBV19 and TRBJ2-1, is DGGITQSPKYLFRKEGQNVTLSCEQNLNHDAMYWYRQDPGQGLRLIYYSQIVNDFQKGDIAEGYSVSREKKESFPLTVTSAQKNPTAFYLCASMEYNEQFFGPGTRLTVL.

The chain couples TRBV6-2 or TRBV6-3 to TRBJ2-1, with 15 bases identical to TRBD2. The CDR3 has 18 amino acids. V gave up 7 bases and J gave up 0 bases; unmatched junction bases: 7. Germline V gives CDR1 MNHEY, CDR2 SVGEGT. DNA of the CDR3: TGTGCCAGCATACCGGGACTAGCGGGGGGAGGCTCCTACAATGAGCAGTTCTTC. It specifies CASIPGLAGGGSYNEQFF.

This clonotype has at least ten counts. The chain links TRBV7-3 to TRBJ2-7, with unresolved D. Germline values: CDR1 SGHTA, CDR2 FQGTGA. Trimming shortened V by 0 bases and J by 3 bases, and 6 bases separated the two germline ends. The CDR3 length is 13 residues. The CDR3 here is CASSLTENYEQYF. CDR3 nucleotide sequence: TGTGCCAGCAGCTTAACTGAAAACTACGAGCAGTACTTC. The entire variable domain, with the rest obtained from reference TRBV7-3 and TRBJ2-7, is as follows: GAGVSQTPSNKVTEKGKYVELRCDPISGHTALYWYRQSLGQGPEFLIYFQGTGAADDSGLPNDRFFAVRPEGSVSTLKIQRTERGDSAVYLCASSLTENYEQYFGPGTRLTVT.

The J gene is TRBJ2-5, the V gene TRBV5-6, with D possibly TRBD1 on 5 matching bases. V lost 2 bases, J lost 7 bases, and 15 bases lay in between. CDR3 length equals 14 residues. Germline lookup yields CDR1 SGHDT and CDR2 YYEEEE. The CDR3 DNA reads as TGTGCCAGCAGCTTACTTGGGGCAGATGCGACCCAGTACTTC. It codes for CASSLLGADATQYF.

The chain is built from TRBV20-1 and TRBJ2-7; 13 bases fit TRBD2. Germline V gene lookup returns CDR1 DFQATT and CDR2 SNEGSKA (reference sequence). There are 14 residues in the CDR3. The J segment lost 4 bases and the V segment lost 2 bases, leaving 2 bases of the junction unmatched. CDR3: CSARWTSGGYEQYF. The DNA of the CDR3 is TGCAGTGCTAGATGGACTAGCGGGGGATACGAGCAGTACTTC.

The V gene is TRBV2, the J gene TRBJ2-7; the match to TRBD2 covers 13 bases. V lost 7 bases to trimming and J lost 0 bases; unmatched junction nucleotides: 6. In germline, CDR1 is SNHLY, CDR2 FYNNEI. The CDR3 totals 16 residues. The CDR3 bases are TGTGCCAGCATCGGGACTAGCGGGAAGAGCTCCTACGAGCAGTACTTC. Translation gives CASIGTSGKSSYEQYF.

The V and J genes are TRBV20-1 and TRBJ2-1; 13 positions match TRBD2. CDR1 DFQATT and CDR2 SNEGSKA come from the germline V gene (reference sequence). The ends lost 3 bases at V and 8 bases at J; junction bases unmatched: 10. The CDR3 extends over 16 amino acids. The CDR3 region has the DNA TGCAGTGCTAGGGCCCTGACTAGCGGGGGGATCGATGAGCAGTTCTTC. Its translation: CSARALTSGGIDEQFF.

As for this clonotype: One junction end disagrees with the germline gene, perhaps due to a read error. DNA of the CDR3: TGTGCCACCAGCGGAGGGACGAGCTCCTACAATGAGCAGCTCTTC. Its translation is CATSGGTSSYNEQLF. V gene TRBV15 combines with J gene TRBJ2-1, with a possible D match to TRBD2 (6 bases). The CDR3 sequence is 15 residues long. CDR1 is LNHNV, CDR2 YYDKDF, per germline (reference sequence).

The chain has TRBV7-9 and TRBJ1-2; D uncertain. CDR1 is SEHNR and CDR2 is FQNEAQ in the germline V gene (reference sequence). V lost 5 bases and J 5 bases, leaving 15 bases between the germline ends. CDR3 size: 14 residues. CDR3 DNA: TGTGCCAGCAGCAACGGAGCGGTCTCGTATGGCTACACCTTC. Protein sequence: CASSNGAVSYGYTF.

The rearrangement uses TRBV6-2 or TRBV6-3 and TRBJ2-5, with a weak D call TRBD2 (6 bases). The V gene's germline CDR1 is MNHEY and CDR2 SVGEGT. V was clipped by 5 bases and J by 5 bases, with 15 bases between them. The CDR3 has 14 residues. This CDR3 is CASSPRWGDETQYF. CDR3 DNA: TGTGCCAGCAGTCCCCGGTGGGGGGACGAGACCCAGTACTTC.

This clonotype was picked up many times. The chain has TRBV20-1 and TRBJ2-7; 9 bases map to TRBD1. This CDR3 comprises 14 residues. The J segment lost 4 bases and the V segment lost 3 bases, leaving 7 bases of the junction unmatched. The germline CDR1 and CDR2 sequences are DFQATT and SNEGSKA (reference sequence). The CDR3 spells CSARGDRGIYEQYF. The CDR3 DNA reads TGCAGTGCTAGGGGAGACAGGGGGATTTACGAGCAGTACTTC.

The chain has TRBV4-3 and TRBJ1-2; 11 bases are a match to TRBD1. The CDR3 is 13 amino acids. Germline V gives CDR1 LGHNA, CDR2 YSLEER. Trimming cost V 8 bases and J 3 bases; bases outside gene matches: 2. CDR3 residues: CASGTGGHYGYTF. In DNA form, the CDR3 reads TGCGCCAGCGGGACAGGGGGTCACTATGGCTACACCTTC.

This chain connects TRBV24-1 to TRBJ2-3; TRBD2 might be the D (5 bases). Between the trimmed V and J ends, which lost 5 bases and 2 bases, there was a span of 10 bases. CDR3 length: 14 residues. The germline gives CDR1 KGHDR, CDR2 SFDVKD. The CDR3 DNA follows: TGTGCCACCAGTGCCGACGACTACACAGATACGCAGTATTTT. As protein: CATSADDYTDTQYF.

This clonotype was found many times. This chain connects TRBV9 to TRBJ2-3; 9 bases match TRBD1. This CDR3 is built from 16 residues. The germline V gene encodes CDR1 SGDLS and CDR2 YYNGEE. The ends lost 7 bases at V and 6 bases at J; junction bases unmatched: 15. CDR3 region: CASVETGGAGMDTQYF. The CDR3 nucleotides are TGTGCCAGCGTCGAAACAGGGGGCGCAGGGATGGATACGCAGTATTTT.